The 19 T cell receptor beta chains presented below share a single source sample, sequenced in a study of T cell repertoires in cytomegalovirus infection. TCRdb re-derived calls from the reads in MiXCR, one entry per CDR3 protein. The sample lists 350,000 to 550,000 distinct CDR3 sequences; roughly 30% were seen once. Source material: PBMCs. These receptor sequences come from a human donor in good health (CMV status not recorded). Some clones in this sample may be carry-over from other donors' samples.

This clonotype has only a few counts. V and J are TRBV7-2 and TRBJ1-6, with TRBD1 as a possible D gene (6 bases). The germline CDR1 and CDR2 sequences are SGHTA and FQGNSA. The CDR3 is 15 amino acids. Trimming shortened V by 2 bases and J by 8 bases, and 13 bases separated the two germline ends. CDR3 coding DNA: TGTGCCAGCAGCTTACCTACAGGGTACTATTCACCCCTCCACTTT. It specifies CASSLPTGYYSPLHF.

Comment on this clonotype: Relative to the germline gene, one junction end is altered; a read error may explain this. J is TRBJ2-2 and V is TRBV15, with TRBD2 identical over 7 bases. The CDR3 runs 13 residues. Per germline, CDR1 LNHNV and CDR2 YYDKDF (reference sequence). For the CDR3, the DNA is TGTTCCACCCGAGGGGAGGGCACCGGGGAGCTGTTTTTT. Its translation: CSTRGEGTGELFF.

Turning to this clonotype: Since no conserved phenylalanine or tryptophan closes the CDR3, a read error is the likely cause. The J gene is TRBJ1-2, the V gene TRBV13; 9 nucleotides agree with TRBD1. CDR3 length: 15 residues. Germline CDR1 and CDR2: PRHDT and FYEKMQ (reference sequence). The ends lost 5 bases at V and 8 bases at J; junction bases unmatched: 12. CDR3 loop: CASSPRMDRGNGYTL. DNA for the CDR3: TGTGCCAGCAGCCCCCGAATGGACAGGGGTAACGGCTACACCTTA.

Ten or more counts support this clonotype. CDR3 region: CASSQAERGPQFF. The CDR3 nucleotides read TGCGCCAGCAGCCAAGCAGAGCGGGGCCCGCAGTTCTTC. J is TRBJ2-1 and V is TRBV4-1, with 7 bases that match TRBD2. The germline CDR1 and CDR2 sequences are MGHRA and YSYEKL. The V and J ends lost 1 base and 12 bases, in that order; junction bases with no gene match: 6. This CDR3 is 13 amino acids long.

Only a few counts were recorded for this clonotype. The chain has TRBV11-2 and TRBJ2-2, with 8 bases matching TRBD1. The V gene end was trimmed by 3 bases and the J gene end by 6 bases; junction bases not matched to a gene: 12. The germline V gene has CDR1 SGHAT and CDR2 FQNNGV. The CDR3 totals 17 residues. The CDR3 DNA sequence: TGTGCCAGCAGCTTTAGTCCCTTGGACAGGGAAGCCGGGGAGCTGTTTTTT. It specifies CASSFSPLDREAGELFF.

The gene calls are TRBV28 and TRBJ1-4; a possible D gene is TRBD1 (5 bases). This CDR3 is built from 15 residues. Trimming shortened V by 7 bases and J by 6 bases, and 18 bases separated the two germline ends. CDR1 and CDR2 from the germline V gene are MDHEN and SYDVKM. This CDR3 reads CASTDIRDPDEKLFF. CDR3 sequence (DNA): TGTGCCAGCACCGACATCCGGGACCCAGATGAAAAACTGTTTTTT.

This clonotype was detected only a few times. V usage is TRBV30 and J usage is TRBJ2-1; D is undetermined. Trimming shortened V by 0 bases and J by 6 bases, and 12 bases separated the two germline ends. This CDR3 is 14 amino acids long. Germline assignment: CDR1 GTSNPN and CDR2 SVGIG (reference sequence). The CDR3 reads CAWSVEASSNEQFF. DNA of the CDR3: TGTGCCTGGAGTGTTGAAGCGTCGAGCAATGAGCAGTTCTTC.

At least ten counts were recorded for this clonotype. CDR3 nucleotide sequence: TGTGCCAGCAGTTTGGGACTAGCGGGGGACACCGGGGAGCTGTTTTTT. Encoded protein: CASSLGLAGDTGELFF. This rearrangement joins TRBV12-3 or TRBV12-4 to TRBJ2-2, with 14 bases lining up with TRBD2. CDR3 length equals 16 residues. The trim removed 3 bases at V and 3 bases at J, leaving 0 bases unmatched.

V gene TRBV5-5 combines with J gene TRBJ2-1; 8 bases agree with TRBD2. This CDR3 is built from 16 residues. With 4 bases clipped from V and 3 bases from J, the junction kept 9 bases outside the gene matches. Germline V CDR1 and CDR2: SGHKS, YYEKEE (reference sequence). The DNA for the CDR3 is TGTGCCAGCAGCCCCCTCATGGCGGGGGGCTACAATGAGCAGTTCTTC. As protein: CASSPLMAGGYNEQFF. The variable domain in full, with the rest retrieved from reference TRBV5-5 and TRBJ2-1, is DAGVTQSPTHLIKTRGQQVTLRCSPISGHKSVSWYQQVLGQGPQFIFQYYEKEERGRGNFPDRFSARQFPNYSSELNVNALLLGDSALYLCASSPLMAGGYNEQFFGPGTRLTVL.

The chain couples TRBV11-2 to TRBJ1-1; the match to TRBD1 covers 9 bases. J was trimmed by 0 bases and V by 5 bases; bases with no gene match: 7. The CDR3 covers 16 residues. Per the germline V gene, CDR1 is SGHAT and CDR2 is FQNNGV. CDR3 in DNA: TGTGCCAGCAGCCACACAGGGGGCCGTATGAACACTGAAGCTTTCTTT. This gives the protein CASSHTGGRMNTEAFF.

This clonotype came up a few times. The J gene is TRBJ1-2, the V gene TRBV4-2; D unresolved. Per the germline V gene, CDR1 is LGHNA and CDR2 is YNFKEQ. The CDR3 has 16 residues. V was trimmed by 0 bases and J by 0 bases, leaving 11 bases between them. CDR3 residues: CASSQDVTATNYGYTF. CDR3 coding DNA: TGTGCCAGCAGCCAAGATGTAACGGCAACTAACTATGGCTACACCTTC.

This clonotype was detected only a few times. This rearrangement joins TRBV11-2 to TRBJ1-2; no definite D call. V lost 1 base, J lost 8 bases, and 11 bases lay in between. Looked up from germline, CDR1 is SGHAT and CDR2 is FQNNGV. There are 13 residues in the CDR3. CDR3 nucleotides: TGTGCCAGCAGCTTAGGGAGTGCGGGGGGCTACACCTTC. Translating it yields CASSLGSAGGYTF.

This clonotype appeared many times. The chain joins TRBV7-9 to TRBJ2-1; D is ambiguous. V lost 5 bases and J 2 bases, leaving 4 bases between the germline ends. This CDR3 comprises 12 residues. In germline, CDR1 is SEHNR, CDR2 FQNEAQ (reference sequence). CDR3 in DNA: TGTGCCAGCAGCAAGACCTACAATGAGCAGTTCTTC. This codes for CASSKTYNEQFF.

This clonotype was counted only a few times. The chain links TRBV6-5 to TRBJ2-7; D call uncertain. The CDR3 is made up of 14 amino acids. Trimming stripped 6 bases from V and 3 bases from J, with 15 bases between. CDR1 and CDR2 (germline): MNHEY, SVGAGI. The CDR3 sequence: CASRPSQSNYEQYF. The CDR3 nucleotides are TGTGCCAGCAGGCCCTCACAGAGTAACTACGAGCAGTACTTC.

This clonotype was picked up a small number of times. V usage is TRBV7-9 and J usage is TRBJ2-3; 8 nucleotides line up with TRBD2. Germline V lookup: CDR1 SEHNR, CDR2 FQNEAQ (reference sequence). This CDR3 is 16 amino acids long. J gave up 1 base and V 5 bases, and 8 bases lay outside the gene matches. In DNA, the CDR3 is TGTGCCAGCAGCCTGGGGACTAGGGGGGGCACAGATACGCAGTATTTT. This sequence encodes CASSLGTRGGTDTQYF.

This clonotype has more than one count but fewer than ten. The CDR3 bases are TGTGCCAGCAGCTTAGTGGTAGGGGGCACTGAAGCTTTCTTT. Protein product: CASSLVVGGTEAFF. The chain links TRBV7-6 to TRBJ1-1; the D gene is possibly TRBD1 (6 bases). From germline, CDR1 is SGHVS and CDR2 FNYEAQ. The CDR3 is made up of 14 amino acids. V lost 1 base and J 4 bases, leaving 10 bases between the germline ends.

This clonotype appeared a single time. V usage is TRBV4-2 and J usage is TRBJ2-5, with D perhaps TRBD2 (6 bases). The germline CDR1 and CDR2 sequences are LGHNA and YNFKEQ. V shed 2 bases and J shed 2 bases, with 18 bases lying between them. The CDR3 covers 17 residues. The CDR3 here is CASSQWPVGTDQETQYF. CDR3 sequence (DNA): TGTGCCAGCAGCCAATGGCCGGTGGGGACTGATCAAGAGACCCAGTACTTC.

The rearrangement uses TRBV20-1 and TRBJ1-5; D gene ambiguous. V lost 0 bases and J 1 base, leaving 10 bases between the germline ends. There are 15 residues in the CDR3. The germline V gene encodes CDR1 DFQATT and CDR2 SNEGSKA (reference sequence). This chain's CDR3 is CSARESGSSNQPQHF. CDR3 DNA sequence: TGCAGTGCTAGAGAGTCGGGGTCGAGCAATCAGCCCCAGCATTTT.

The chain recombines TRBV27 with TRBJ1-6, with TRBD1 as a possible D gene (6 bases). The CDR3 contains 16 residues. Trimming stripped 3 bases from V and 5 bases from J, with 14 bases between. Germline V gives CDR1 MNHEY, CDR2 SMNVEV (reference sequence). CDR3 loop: CASSFDRFGNNSPLHF. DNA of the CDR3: TGTGCCAGCAGTTTCGACAGGTTCGGGAATAATTCACCCCTCCACTTT.